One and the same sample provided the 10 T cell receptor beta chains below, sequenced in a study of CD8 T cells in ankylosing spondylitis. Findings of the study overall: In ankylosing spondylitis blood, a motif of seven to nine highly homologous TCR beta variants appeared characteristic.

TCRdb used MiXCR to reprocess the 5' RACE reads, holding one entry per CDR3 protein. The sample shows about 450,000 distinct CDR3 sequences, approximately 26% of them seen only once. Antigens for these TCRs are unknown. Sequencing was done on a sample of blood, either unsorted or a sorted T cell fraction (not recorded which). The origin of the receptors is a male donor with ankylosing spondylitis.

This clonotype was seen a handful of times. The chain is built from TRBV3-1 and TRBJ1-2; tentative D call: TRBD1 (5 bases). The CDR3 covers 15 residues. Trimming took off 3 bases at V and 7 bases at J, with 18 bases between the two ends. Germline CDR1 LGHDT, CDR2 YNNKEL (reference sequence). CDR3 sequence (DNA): TGTGCCAGCAGCCATGGGGTAGGGCAGGGAAGTGGCTACACCTTC. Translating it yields CASSHGVGQGSGYTF.

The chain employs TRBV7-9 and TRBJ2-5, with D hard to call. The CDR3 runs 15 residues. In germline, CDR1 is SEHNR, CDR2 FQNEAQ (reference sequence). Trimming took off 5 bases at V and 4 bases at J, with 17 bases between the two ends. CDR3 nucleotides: TGTGCCAGCAGCATTGCTTTGGGTCTTGGAGAGACCCAGTACTTC. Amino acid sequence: CASSIALGLGETQYF.

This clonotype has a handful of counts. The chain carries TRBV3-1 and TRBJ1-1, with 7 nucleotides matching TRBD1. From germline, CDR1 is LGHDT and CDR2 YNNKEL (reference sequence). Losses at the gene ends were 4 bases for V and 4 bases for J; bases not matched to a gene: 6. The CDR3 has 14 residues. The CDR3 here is CASSPQGGVTEAFF. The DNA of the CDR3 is TGTGCCAGCAGCCCCCAGGGGGGCGTCACTGAAGCTTTCTTT.

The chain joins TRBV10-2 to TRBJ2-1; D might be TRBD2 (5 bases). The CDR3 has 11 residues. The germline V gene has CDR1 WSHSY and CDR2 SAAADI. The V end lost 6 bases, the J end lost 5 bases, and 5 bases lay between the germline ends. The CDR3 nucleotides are TGCGCCAGCAGGCGGGACAATGAGCAGTTCTTC. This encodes CASRRDNEQFF.

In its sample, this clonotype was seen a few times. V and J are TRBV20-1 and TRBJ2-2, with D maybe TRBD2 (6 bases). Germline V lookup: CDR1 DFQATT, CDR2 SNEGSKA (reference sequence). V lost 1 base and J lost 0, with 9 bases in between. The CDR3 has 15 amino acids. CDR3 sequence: CSARVGGPNTGELFF. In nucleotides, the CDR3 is TGCAGTGCTAGAGTCGGGGGTCCGAACACCGGGGAGCTGTTTTTT.

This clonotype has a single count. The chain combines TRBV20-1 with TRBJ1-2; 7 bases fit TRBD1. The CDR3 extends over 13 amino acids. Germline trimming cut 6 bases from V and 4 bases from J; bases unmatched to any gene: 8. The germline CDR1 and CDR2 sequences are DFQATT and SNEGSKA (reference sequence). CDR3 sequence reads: CSAKTGNSYGYTF. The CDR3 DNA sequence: TGCAGTGCGAAGACAGGGAACTCCTATGGCTACACCTTC.

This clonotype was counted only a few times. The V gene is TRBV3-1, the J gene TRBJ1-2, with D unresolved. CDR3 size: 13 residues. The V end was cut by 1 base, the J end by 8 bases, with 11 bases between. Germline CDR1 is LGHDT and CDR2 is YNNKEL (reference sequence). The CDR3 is CASSQVNAGGYTF. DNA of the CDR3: TGTGCCAGCAGCCAAGTCAACGCTGGGGGCTACACCTTC. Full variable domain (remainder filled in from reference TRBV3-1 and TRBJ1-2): DTAVSQTPKYLVTQMGNDKSIKCEQNLGHDTMYWYKQDSKKFLKIMFSYNNKELIINETVPNRFSPKSPDKAHLNLHINSLELGDSAVYFCASSQVNAGGYTFGSGTRLTVV.

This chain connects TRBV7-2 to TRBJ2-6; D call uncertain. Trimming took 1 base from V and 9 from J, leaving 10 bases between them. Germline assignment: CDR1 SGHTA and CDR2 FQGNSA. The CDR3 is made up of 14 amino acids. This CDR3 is CASSLEPGSNVLTF. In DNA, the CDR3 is TGTGCCAGCAGCTTAGAGCCAGGAAGCAACGTCCTGACTTTC.

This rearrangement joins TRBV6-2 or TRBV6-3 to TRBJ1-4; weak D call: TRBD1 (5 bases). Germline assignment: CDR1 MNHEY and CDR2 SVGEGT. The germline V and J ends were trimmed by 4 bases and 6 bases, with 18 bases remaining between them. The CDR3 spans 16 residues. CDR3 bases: TGTGCCAGCAGTTTTGCCGGGACCCTAGGAGATGAAAAACTGTTTTTT. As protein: CASSFAGTLGDEKLFF.

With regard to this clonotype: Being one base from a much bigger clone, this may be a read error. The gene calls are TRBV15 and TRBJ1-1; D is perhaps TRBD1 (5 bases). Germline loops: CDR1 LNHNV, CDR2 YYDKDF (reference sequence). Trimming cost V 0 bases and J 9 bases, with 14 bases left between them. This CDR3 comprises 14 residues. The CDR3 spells CATSRDDFRDQAFF. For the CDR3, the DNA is TGTGCCACCAGCAGAGATGATTTCAGGGATCAAGCTTTCTTT.